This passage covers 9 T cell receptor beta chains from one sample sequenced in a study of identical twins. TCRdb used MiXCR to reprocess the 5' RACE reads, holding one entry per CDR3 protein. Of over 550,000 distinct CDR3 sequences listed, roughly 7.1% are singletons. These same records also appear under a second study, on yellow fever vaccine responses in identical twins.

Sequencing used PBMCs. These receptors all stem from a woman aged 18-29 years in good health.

CDR3: CASSSGQGLNEKLFF. The DNA of the CDR3 is TGTGCCAGCAGCTCGGGACAGGGCCTTAATGAAAAACTGTTTTTT. The chain recombines TRBV7-9 with TRBJ1-4, with 9 positions matching TRBD1. The V and J ends lost 4 bases and 4 bases, in that order; junction bases with no gene match: 4. Germline assignment: CDR1 SEHNR and CDR2 FQNEAQ (reference sequence). This CDR3 region has 15 residues.

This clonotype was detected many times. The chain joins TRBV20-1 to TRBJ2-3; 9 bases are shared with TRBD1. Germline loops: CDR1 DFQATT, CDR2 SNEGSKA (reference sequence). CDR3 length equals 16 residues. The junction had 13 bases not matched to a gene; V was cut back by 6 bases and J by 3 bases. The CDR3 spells CSALAPGQGGTDTQYF. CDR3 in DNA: TGCAGTGCCCTAGCACCGGGACAGGGTGGGACAGATACGCAGTATTTT.

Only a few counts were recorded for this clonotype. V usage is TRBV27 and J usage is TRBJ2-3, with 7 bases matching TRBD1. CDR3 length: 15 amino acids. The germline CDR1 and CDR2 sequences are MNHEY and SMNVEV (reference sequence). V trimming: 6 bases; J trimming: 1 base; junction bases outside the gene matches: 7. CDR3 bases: TGTGCCAGCAGGGACTGGGACAGCGGCACAGATACGCAGTATTTT. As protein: CASRDWDSGTDTQYF.

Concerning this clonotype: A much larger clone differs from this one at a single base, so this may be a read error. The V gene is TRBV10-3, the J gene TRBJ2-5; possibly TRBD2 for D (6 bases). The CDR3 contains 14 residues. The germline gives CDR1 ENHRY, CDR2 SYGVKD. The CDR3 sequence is CAISDSGVQETQCF. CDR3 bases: TGTGCCATCAGTGATTCGGGGGTTCAAGAGACCCAGTGCTTC.

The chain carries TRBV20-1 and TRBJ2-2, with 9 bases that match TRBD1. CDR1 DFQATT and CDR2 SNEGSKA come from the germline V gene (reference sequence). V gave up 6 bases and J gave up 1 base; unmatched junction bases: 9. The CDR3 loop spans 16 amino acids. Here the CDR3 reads CSAPPGQGLNTGELFF. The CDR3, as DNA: TGCAGTGCCCCCCCGGGACAGGGATTGAACACCGGGGAGCTGTTTTTT.

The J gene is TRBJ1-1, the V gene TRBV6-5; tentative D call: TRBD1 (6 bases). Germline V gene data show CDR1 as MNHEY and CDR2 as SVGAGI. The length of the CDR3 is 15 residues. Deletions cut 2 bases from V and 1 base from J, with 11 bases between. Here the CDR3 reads CASSYEGRGNTEAFF. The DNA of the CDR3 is TGTGCCAGCAGTTACGAGGGCAGGGGGAACACTGAAGCTTTCTTT.

In DNA form, the CDR3 reads TGTGCCATCAGTGAGTCTCAAGGGTATAATTCACCCCTCCACTTT. Residues: CAISESQGYNSPLHF. This sequence joins TRBV10-3 and TRBJ1-6; D remains unclear. Germline CDR1 and CDR2: ENHRY and SYGVKD. This CDR3 spans 15 amino acids. V was clipped by 0 bases and J by 4 bases, with 7 bases between them.

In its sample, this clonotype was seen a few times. CDR3 sequence: CASSYGTSTYEQYF. As DNA, the CDR3 is TGTGCCAGCAGCTACGGGACTAGTACCTACGAGCAGTACTTC. The chain combines TRBV9 with TRBJ2-7, with 8 bases aligning to TRBD2. Germline trimming cut 4 bases from V and 2 bases from J; bases unmatched to any gene: 5. Germline CDR1 is SGDLS and CDR2 is YYNGEE. The length of the CDR3 is 14 residues.

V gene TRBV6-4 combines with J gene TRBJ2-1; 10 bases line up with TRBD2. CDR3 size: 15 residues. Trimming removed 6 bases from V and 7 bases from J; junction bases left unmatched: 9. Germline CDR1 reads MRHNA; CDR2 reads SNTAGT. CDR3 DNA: TGTGCCAGCAGCAACCTAGCGGGAGTGGGGAATGAGCAGTTCTTC. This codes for CASSNLAGVGNEQFF.